This T cell receptor beta chain is drawn from a study of T cell repertoires in cytomegalovirus infection. Across the study: Indications came from public TCR beta signatures; they pointed to CMV infection and to a matching HLA type.

The study, taken as a whole, reports: In two of eight donors, the top clonotype was HLA-C-restricted CMV-specific. Cumulative public TCR beta family frequency identified carriers of CMV plus the relevant HLA.

TCRdb recomputed calls from the reads with MiXCR, one row per CDR3 protein. The sample shows some 180,000 distinct CDR3 sequences, roughly a fifth of them seen only once. Turning to this clonotype: Its antigen is unidentified.

Germline CDR1 is LNHDA and CDR2 is SQIVND (reference sequence). The CDR3 contains 16 residues. The V gene end was trimmed by 5 bases and the J gene end by 0 bases; junction bases not matched to a gene: 7. This receptor was obtained from a human donor in good health (CMV status not recorded). Some clones in this sample may be carry-over from other donors' samples. Sequencing was performed on PBMCs. The genes are TRBV19 and TRBJ1-5; 7 bases line up with TRBD1. CDR3 sequence: CASSLLGQVSNQPQHF. CDR3 DNA: TGTGCCAGTAGTCTCCTCGGACAGGTTAGCAATCAGCCCCAGCATTTT.